What follows describes a single T cell receptor beta chain. The sample is drawn from a study of technical replicates of blood from a few donors. Here immunoSEQ multiplex PCR was the method, and the copy in TCRdb shows in-frame clones only, minus some. The table records approximately 70,000 clones, 92% of them present only once. The CDR3 is 15 residues long. Germline CDR1 SGHRS, CDR2 YFSETQ. Germline trimming cut 1 base from V and 4 bases from J; bases unmatched to any gene: 8. The chain employs TRBV5-1 and TRBJ2-7; 7 bases are shared with TRBD1. This sequence originates from a human donor in good health. Material for sequencing was T cells isolated from PBMCs. Written as DNA, the CDR3 is TGCGCCAGCAGCTTGAATGGTAGGGGGCGTTACGAGCAGTACTTC. As protein: CASSLNGRGRYEQYF.